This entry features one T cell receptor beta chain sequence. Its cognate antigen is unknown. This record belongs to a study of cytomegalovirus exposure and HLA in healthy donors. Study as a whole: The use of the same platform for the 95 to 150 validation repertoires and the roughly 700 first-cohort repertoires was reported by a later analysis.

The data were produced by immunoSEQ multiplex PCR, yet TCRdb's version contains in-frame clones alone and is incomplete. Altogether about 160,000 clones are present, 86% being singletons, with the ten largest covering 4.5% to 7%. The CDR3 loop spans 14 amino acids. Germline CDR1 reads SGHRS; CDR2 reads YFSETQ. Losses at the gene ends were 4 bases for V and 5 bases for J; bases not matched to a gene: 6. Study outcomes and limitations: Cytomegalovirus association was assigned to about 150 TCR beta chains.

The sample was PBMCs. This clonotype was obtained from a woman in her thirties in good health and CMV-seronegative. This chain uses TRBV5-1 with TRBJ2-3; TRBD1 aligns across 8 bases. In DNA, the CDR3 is TGCGCCAGCAGCAAGACAGGGGATAGAGATACGCAGTATTTT. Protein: CASSKTGDRDTQYF.